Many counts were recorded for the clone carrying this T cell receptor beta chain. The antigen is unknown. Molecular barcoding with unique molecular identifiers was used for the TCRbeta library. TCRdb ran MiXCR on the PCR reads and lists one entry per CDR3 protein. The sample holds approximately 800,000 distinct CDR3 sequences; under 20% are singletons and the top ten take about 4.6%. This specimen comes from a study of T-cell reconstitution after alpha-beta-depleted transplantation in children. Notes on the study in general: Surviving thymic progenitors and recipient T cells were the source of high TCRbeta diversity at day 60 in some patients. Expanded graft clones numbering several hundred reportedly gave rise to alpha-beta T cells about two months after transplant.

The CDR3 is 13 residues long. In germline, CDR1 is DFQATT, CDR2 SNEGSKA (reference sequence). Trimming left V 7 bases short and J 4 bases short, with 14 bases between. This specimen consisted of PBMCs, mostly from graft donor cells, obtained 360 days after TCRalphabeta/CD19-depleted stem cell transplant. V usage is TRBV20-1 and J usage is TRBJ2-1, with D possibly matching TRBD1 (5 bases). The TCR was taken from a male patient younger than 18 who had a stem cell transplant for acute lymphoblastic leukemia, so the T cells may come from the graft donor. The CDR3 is CSVRAGPYNEQFF. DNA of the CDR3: TGCAGTGTCCGGGCAGGGCCTTACAATGAGCAGTTCTTC.